Following are 2 T cell receptor beta chains from one sample sequenced in a study of identical twins. TCRdb reprocessed the 5' RACE reads via MiXCR and lists one record per CDR3 protein. The data show 350,000 or so distinct CDR3 sequences, roughly 9% seen once. The sample comprised naive T cells sorted from blood. These receptors were collected from a woman aged 45-65 years in good health.

This clonotype was seen a handful of times. J is TRBJ2-5 and V is TRBV20-1; the D gene is possibly TRBD2 (6 bases). The V gene's germline CDR1 is DFQATT and CDR2 SNEGSKA (reference sequence). The CDR3 totals 13 residues. CDR3 sequence reads: CSGVAEREETQYF. CDR3 sequence (DNA): TGCAGCGGGGTAGCGGAAAGGGAAGAGACCCAGTACTTC.

This clonotype was seen repeatedly, ten times or more. The chain carries TRBV11-2 and TRBJ2-3; 10 bases match TRBD2. The CDR3 has 15 amino acids. With 4 bases clipped from V and 9 bases from J, the junction kept 10 bases outside the gene matches. The germline CDR1 and CDR2 sequences are SGHAT and FQNNGV. The CDR3 sequence is CASSSEREGRGTQYF. In DNA, the CDR3 is TGTGCCAGCAGCTCTGAGCGGGAGGGCAGGGGGACGCAGTATTTT.